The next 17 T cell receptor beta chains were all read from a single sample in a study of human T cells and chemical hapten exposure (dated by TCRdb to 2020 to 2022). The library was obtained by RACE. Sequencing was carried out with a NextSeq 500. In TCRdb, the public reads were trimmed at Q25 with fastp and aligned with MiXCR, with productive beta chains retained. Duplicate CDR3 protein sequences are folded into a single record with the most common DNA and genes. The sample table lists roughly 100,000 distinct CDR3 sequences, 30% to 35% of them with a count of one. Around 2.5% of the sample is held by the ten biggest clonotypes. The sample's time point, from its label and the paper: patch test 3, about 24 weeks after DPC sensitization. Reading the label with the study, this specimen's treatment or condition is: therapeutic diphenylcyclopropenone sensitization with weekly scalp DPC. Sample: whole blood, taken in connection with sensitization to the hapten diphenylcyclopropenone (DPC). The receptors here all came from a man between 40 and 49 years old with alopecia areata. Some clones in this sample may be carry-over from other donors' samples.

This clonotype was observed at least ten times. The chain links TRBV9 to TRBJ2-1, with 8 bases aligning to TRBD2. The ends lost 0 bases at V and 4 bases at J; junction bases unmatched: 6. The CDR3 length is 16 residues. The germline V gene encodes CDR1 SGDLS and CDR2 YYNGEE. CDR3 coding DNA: TGTGCCAGCAGCGTAGGTCTGGAGCGGGGGTACAATGAGCAGTTCTTC. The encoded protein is CASSVGLERGYNEQFF. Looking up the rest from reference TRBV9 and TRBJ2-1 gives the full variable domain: DSGVTQTPKHLITATGQRVTLRCSPRSGDLSVYWYQQSLDQGLQFLIQYYNGEERAKGNILERFSAQQFPDLHSELNLSSLELGDSALYFCASSVGLERGYNEQFFGPGTRLTVL.

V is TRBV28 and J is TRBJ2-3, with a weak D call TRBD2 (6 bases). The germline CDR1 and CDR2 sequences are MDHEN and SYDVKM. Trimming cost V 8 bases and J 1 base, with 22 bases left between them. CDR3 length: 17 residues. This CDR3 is CASPPDIAEPRTDTQYF. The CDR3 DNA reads TGTGCCAGCCCACCTGATATAGCGGAGCCCCGCACAGATACGCAGTATTTT.

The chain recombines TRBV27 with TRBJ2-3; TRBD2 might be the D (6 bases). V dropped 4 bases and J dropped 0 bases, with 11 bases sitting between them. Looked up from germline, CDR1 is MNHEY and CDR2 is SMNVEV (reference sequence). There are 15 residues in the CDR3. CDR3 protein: CASSYSGISTDTQYF. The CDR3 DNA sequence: TGTGCCAGCAGTTATAGCGGTATTAGCACAGATACGCAGTATTTT.

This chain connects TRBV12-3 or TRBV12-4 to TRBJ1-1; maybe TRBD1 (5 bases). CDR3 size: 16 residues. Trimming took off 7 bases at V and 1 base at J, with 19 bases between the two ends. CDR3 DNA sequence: TGTGCCAGCACTTACAGAGTTGGACACACGAACACTGAAGCTTTCTTT. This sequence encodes CASTYRVGHTNTEAFF.

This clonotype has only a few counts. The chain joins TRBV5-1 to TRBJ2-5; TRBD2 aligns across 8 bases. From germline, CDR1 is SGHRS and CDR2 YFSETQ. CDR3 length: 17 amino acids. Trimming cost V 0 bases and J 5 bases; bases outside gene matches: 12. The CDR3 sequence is CASSLGGAGVDWETQYF. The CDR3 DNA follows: TGCGCCAGCAGCTTGGGAGGAGCGGGAGTAGACTGGGAGACCCAGTACTTC.

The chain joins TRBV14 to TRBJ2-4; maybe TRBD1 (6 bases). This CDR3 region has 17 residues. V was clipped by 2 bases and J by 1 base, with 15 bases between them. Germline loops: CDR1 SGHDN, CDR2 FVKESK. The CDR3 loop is CASSQHPRGMAKNIQYF. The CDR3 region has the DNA TGTGCCAGCAGCCAACATCCGAGGGGGATGGCCAAAAACATTCAGTACTTC.

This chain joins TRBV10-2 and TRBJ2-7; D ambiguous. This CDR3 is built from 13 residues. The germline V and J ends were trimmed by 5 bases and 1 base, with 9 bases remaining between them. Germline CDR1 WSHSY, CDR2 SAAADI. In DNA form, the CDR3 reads TGCGCCAGCAGTCCGGCGCCTTCCTACGAGCAGTACGTC. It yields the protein CASSPAPSYEQYV.

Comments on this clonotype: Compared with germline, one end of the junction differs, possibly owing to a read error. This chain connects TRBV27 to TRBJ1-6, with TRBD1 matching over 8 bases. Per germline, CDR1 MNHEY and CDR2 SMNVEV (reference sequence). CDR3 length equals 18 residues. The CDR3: CASSLSNFPGQGGSPLHF. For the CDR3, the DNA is TGTGCCAGCAGCTTATCTAATTTTCCAGGACAGGGAGGATCACCCCTCCACTTT.

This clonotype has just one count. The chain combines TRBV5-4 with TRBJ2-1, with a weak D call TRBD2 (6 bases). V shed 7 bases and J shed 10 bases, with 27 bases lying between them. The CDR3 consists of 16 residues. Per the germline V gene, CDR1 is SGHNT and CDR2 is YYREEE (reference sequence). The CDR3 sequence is CASRERGRPAAGEQFF. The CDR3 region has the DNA TGTGCCAGCCGGGAGCGAGGGCGACCCGCCGCCGGGGAGCAGTTCTTC.

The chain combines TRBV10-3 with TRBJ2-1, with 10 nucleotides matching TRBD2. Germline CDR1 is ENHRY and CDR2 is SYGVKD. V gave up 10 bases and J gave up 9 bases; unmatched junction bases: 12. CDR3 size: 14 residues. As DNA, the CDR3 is TGTGCCACTCTCAACCTAGCGGGAGATGGTGAGCAGTTCTTC. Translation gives CATLNLAGDGEQFF.

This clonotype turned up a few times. The CDR3 loop reads CASSPQGRGNEQFF. The CDR3 region has the DNA TGTGCCAGCAGCCCACAGGGGCGGGGGAATGAGCAGTTCTTC. The chain links TRBV7-9 to TRBJ2-1, with D perhaps TRBD1 or TRBD2 (7 bases each). Between the trimmed V and J ends, which lost 5 bases and 7 bases, there was a span of 15 bases. There are 14 residues in the CDR3. Germline CDR1 and CDR2: SEHNR and FQNEAQ (reference sequence).

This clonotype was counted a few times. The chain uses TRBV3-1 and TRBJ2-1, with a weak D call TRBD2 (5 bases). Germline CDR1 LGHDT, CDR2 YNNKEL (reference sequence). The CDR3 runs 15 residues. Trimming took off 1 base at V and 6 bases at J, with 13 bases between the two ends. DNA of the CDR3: TGTGCCAGCAGCCAAGGTGGAGGAGGAGGCAATGAGCAGTTCTTC. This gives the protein CASSQGGGGGNEQFF.

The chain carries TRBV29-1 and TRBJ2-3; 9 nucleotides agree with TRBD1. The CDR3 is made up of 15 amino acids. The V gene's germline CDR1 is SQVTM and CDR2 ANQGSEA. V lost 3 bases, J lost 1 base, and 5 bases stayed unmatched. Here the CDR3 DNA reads TGCAGCGTTGACTCCCGGGACAGGGGCACAGATACGCAGTATTTT. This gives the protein CSVDSRDRGTDTQYF.

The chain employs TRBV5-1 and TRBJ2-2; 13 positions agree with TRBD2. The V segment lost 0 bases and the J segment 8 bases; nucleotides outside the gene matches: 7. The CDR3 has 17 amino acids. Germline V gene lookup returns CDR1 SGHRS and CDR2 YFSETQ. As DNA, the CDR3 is TGCGCCAGCAGCTTGGGGACTAGCGGGAGATCCTGGGGGGAGCTGTTTTTT. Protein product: CASSLGTSGRSWGELFF.

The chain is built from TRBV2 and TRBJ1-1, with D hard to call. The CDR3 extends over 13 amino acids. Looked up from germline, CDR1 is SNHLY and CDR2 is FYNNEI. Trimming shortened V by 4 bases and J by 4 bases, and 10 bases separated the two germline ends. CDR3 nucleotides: TGTGCCAGCAGTGGGATCTCGGGCACTGAAGCTTTCTTT. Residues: CASSGISGTEAFF. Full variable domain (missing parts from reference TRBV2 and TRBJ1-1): EPEVTQTPSHQVTQMGQEVILRCVPISNHLYFYWYRQILGQKVEFLVSFYNNEISEKSEIFDDQFSVERPDGSNFTLKIRSTKLEDSAMYFCASSGISGTEAFFGQGTRLTVV.

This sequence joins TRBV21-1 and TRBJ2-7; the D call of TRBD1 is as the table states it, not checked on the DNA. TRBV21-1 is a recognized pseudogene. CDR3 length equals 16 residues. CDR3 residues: CASSDCRDRGSHEQYV. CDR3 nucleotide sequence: TGTGCCAGCAGCGACTGCCGGGACAGGGGATCCCACGAGCAGTACGTC.

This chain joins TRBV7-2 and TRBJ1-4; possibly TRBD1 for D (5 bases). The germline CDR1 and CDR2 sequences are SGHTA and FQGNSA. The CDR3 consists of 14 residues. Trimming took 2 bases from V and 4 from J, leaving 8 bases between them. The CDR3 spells CASSLWGSNEKLFF. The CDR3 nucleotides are TGTGCCAGCAGCTTATGGGGCAGTAATGAAAAACTGTTTTTT.